The 21 T cell receptor beta chains in this list originate from one sample, sequenced in a study of cytomegalovirus exposure and HLA in healthy donors. PCR employed 60 Vbeta and 13 Jbeta primers. Using immunoSEQ multiplex PCR, the repertoire was profiled, and TCRdb retains in-frame clones only, with some absent. The table shows 55,000 to 75,000 clones, with about 68% occurring only once. Sequencing was carried out using PBMCs. The receptors were sampled from a woman aged 30 to 39 in good health and CMV-seropositive.

The chain combines TRBV14 with TRBJ2-1; 11 nucleotides agree with TRBD2. The length of the CDR3 is 17 residues. J was trimmed by 8 bases and V by 5 bases; bases with no gene match: 14. From germline, CDR1 is SGHDN and CDR2 FVKESK. The CDR3 DNA sequence: TGTGCCAGCAGCTCCTTAGCGGGAGGGCTTCAACTTGATGAGCAGTTCTTC. It yields the protein CASSSLAGGLQLDEQFF.

The rearrangement links TRBV4-1 to TRBJ1-2; 11 bases fit TRBD1. This CDR3 is 17 amino acids long. Germline CDR1 is MGHRA and CDR2 is YSYEKL. J gave up 5 bases and V 0 bases, and 8 bases lay outside the gene matches. In DNA, the CDR3 is TGCGCCAGCAGCCAAGATGGGGACAGGGGGTTAATATATGGCTACACCTTC. This sequence encodes CASSQDGDRGLIYGYTF.

The chain uses TRBV9 and TRBJ2-7, with 7 bases lining up with TRBD1. The CDR3 is 13 amino acids. CDR1 and CDR2 from the germline V gene are SGDLS and YYNGEE. V lost 2 bases, J lost 3 bases, and 2 bases stayed unmatched. CDR3 protein: CASSVRQGYEQYF. In DNA, the CDR3 is TGTGCCAGCAGCGTCAGACAGGGCTACGAGCAGTACTTC. Drawing the rest from reference TRBV9 and TRBJ2-7, the complete variable domain is DSGVTQTPKHLITATGQRVTLRCSPRSGDLSVYWYQQSLDQGLQFLIQYYNGEERAKGNILERFSAQQFPDLHSELNLSSLELGDSALYFCASSVRQGYEQYFGPGTRLTVT.

The chain has TRBV25-1 and TRBJ1-1; a possible D gene is TRBD1 (5 bases). Germline CDR1 reads MGHDK; CDR2 reads SYGVNS. V was clipped by 1 base and J by 2 bases, with 11 bases between them. This CDR3 comprises 15 residues. As DNA, the CDR3 is TGTGCCAGCAGTGAATTCGGGACTTTCAACACTGAAGCTTTCTTT. Protein product: CASSEFGTFNTEAFF.

This clone was seen a single time. The V gene is TRBV19, the J gene TRBJ2-5, with 10 bases matching TRBD1. Germline V gene data show CDR1 as LNHDA and CDR2 as SQIVND (reference sequence). CDR3 length equals 15 residues. Trimming removed 4 bases from V and 3 bases from J; junction bases left unmatched: 5. The CDR3 here is CASSTRGQGEETQYF. CDR3 DNA: TGTGCCAGTAGTACACGAGGACAGGGGGAAGAGACCCAGTACTTC.

This clone came up a few times. The rearrangement links TRBV18 to TRBJ2-7, with 9 bases matching TRBD2. The CDR3 is 14 residues long. Germline V gene lookup returns CDR1 KGHSH and CDR2 LQKENI. V shed 2 bases and J 6 bases; nucleotides not matched to a gene: 5. CDR3 residues: CASSPAGGKLEQYF. The CDR3 nucleotides read TGTGCCAGCTCACCAGCGGGAGGGAAACTCGAGCAGTACTTC.

The chain links TRBV5-4 to TRBJ2-5; D is uncertain. Matching the DNA end better, TRBJ2-7 makes the J call doubtful. CDR1 and CDR2 (germline): SGHNT, YYREEE (reference sequence). This CDR3 region has 12 residues. CDR3 nucleotide sequence: TGTGCCAGCAGCACCGACGACTACGAGCAGTACTTC. Translating gives CASSTDDYEQYF.

The chain carries TRBV21-1 and TRBJ2-1; TRBD1 is taken as the D call from the table, unchecked against the DNA. TRBV21-1 is shown as a pseudogene. The CDR3 is 13 amino acids. The CDR3 sequence: CASSLLQTAEQFF. CDR3 DNA sequence: TGTGCCAGCAGCCTTCTTCAGACAGCCGAGCAGTTCTTC.

V is TRBV6-1 and J is TRBJ2-5; the D gene is possibly TRBD2 (5 bases). The CDR3 totals 13 residues. V lost 4 bases, J lost 4 bases, and 10 bases lay in between. Germline V gene data show CDR1 as MNHNS and CDR2 as SASEGT. The CDR3 protein is CASSASSRETQYF. The CDR3 DNA reads as TGTGCCAGCAGTGCGTCTAGCAGAGAGACCCAGTACTTC.

This chain joins TRBV19 and TRBJ2-2; 7 nucleotides match TRBD1. The CDR3 consists of 15 residues. V trimming: 7 bases; J trimming: 1 base; junction bases outside the gene matches: 6. Germline V CDR1 and CDR2: LNHDA, SQIVND (reference sequence). The CDR3 nucleotides read TGTGCCAGTACTGGACAGGATCTGAACACCGGGGAGCTGTTTTTT. As protein: CASTGQDLNTGELFF. The full variable domain, in which reference TRBV19 and TRBJ2-2 provide the parts outside the CDR3, is DGGITQSPKYLFRKEGQNVTLSCEQNLNHDAMYWYRQDPGQGLRLIYYSQIVNDFQKGDIAEGYSVSREKKESFPLTVTSAQKNPTAFYLCASTGQDLNTGELFFGEGSRLTVL.

The J gene is TRBJ1-1, the V gene TRBV5-1, with D possibly TRBD1 on 5 matching bases. From germline, CDR1 is SGHRS and CDR2 YFSETQ. The CDR3 sequence is 13 residues long. With 4 bases removed from V and 0 bases from J, the gap between germline ends came to 7 bases. CDR3 protein: CASSQTVNTEAFF. For the CDR3, the DNA is TGCGCCAGCAGCCAGACAGTGAACACTGAAGCTTTCTTT.

This clone was counted a few times. The rearrangement joins TRBV5-1 to TRBJ1-4; D remains unclear. The CDR3 spans 15 residues. Germline V gene sequence: CDR1 SGHRS, CDR2 YFSETQ. The V end was cut by 2 bases, the J end by 4 bases, with 12 bases between. DNA of the CDR3: TGCGCCAGCAGCTTCCGGGGTAGCCATAATGAAAAACTGTTTTTT. Protein: CASSFRGSHNEKLFF.

This clone was recorded a few times. This chain links TRBV27 with TRBJ2-7, with 7 bases lining up with TRBD2. The CDR3 runs to 16 residues. The trim removed 2 bases at V and 2 bases at J, leaving 9 bases unmatched. Germline values: CDR1 MNHEY, CDR2 SMNVEV (reference sequence). The CDR3 nucleotides read TGTGCCAGCAGTTTACGGGCGGGAGTTGGGGCCTACGAGCAGTACTTC. Translation gives CASSLRAGVGAYEQYF.

V and J are TRBV30 and TRBJ1-2; TRBD1 is a possible D gene (6 bases). This CDR3 region has 11 residues. Trimming pared 5 bases from V and 8 bases from J, leaving 12 bases between. Germline V gives CDR1 GTSNPN, CDR2 SVGIG (reference sequence). The CDR3 sequence: CAWGPGDGYTF. CDR3 nucleotide sequence: TGTGCCTGGGGGCCAGGGGACGGCTACACCTTC. Full variable domain (outside the CDR3, taken from reference TRBV30 and TRBJ1-2): SQTIHQWPATLVQPVGSPLSLECTVEGTSNPNLYWYRQAAGRGLQLLFYSVGIGQISSEVPQNLSASRPQDRQFILSSKKLLLSDSGFYLCAWGPGDGYTFGSGTRLTVV.

This rearrangement joins TRBV11-2 to TRBJ1-2, with D possibly matching TRBD1 (5 bases). The CDR3 length is 15 residues. V gave up 5 bases and J gave up 0 bases, with 13 bases separating them. Looked up from germline, CDR1 is SGHAT and CDR2 is FQNNGV. The CDR3 protein is CASSPGHSSNYGYTF. The CDR3 DNA follows: TGTGCCAGCAGCCCCGGACACTCCTCTAACTATGGCTACACCTTC.

The V call is TRBV27, the J call TRBJ1-2; D is possibly TRBD1 (5 bases). The CDR3 is made up of 15 amino acids. Deletions cut 6 bases from V and 3 bases from J, with 17 bases between. The germline CDR1 and CDR2 sequences are MNHEY and SMNVEV (reference sequence). The CDR3 protein is CASSPLASGDYGYTF. CDR3 DNA sequence: TGTGCCAGCAGCCCCCTGGCCTCGGGGGACTATGGCTACACCTTC.

J is TRBJ2-3 and V is TRBV7-6; 10 bases agree with TRBD2. Germline V gene lookup returns CDR1 SGHVS and CDR2 FNYEAQ. The V segment lost 5 bases and the J segment 0 bases; nucleotides outside the gene matches: 11. The CDR3 loop spans 18 amino acids. The CDR3 spells CASSPGLATLSSTDTQYF. For the CDR3, the DNA is TGTGCCAGCAGCCCGGGACTAGCGACCCTGTCTAGCACAGATACGCAGTATTTT.

For this clone: At the DNA level, this CDR3 is encoded by other sequences in the same sample as well. This sequence joins TRBV6-1 and TRBJ1-5; D possibly corresponds to TRBD1 (5 bases). The ends were cut back, 4 bases at V and 5 bases at J, with 9 bases in the middle. The CDR3 length is 13 residues. The germline CDR1 and CDR2 sequences are MNHNS and SASEGT. For the CDR3, the DNA is TGTGCCAGCAGTGTGGGGGGGGATCAGCCCCAGCATTTT. It specifies CASSVGGDQPQHF.

The chain employs TRBV11-2 and TRBJ2-2, with 7 bases fitting TRBD2. Germline V gene data show CDR1 as SGHAT and CDR2 as FQNNGV. CDR3 length: 16 amino acids. The V segment lost 1 base and the J segment 6 bases; nucleotides outside the gene matches: 8. In DNA form, the CDR3 reads TGTGCCAGCAGCTTAGTTGTGGGGGGGAGGTCCGGGGAGCTGTTTTTT. Its translation: CASSLVVGGRSGELFF.

This chain connects TRBV7-2 to TRBJ2-7; 11 bases match TRBD2. There are 16 residues in the CDR3. Germline CDR1 SGHTA, CDR2 FQGNSA. The V segment lost 4 bases and the J segment 2 bases; nucleotides outside the gene matches: 7. In DNA form, the CDR3 reads TGTGCCAGCAGCTCGCGGACTAGCGGGTTTCCCTACGAGCAGTACTTC. Protein sequence: CASSSRTSGFPYEQYF.

This clone appeared a single time. The chain recombines TRBV7-2 with TRBJ2-3; D uncertain. CDR1 is SGHTA, CDR2 FQGNSA, per germline. The CDR3 consists of 11 residues. V lost 5 bases, J lost 6 bases, and 6 bases lay in between. CDR3 bases: TGTGCCAGCAGCCCCATGGATACGCAGTATTTT. It specifies CASSPMDTQYF.